The entry that follows covers one T cell receptor beta chain sequence. As yet, its antigen is unknown. Those donating, healthy Caucasian individuals from Russia, were aged about 6 to 100. The germline V and J ends were trimmed by 8 bases and 3 bases, with 22 bases remaining between them. The germline V gene has CDR1 MNHEY and CDR2 SVGAGI. CDR3 length: 16 amino acids. The sample originates from a study of blood T cells in healthy people across ages. Regarding the study as a whole: Researchers report that TCR beta diversity correlated strongly with naive T cell percentage. Higher diversity, along with more naive CD4+ cells, distinguished long-lived donors from aged donors.

With a J-beta primer mix and a sample-barcoded 5' primer, a second PCR ran roughly 6 to 12 cycles. TCRdb reanalysed the 5' RACE reads using MiXCR and keeps one entry per CDR3 protein. In the table there are 1,300,000 or so distinct CDR3 sequences, roughly 60% of which are singletons. The rearrangement joins TRBV6-5 to TRBJ1-1, with D perhaps matching TRBD1 (5 bases). This TCR was sampled from a man aged 18 to 29 in good health. Sequences were obtained from blood. In DNA, the CDR3 is TGTGCCAGCGCATTTACAAGGGCCGGAGGGGACACTGAAGCTTTCTTT. It encodes CASAFTRAGGDTEAFF.